The clone carrying this T cell receptor beta chain has more than one count but fewer than ten. Its antigen is not known. The data derive from a study of vaccination effects on CD4 cells after COVID-19. Germline V gene lookup returns CDR1 SGHAT and CDR2 FQNNGV. V lost 3 bases, J lost 5 bases, and 17 bases lay in between. This CDR3 comprises 16 residues. The data were produced by immunoSEQ multiplex PCR, yet TCRdb's version contains in-frame clones alone and is incomplete. Found here are about 46,000 clones, under 85% of them singletons; the top ten hold around 16%. Viral peptide pools were used in the ViraFEST assay to expand antigen-specific CD4+ T cells, and sequencing came afterward. Isolating CD4+ T cells followed about 10 days of culture. Each participant was given two doses of one vaccine (BNT162b2 or mRNA-1273).

Sequenced material: CD4+ T cells from PBMCs cultured with HCoV-OC43 spike peptides, taken after COVID-19 vaccination. The subset here: HCoV-OC43 spike overlapping peptide pool stimulation. The sequence was obtained from a human donor who received a COVID-19 vaccine. The rearrangement joins TRBV11-2 to TRBJ2-1; D assignment may be TRBD1 or TRBD2 (7 bases each). In DNA form, the CDR3 reads TGTGCCAGCAGCTTCAAGCGGGACAGTGAAAACAATGAGCAGTTCTTC. Translation: CASSFKRDSENNEQFF.